This note documents a single T cell receptor beta chain sequence. V shed 4 bases, J shed 8 bases, and the junction held 7 bases outside the gene matches. Germline values: CDR1 MNHEY, CDR2 SMNVEV (reference sequence). CDR3 length: 13 amino acids. This entry belongs to a study of blood T cell repertoires in COVID-19. At the level of the study: Some COVID-19 samples were acute and others convalescent; all came from the United States, Italy and Spain. T cells, B-cell-depleted T cells, or PBMCs provided the cDNA or gDNA that served as material.

In the study's own analysis: By means of reference gene primer amplification, nucleated cell counts were estimated. Libraries were prepared by immunoSEQ multiplex PCR; TCRdb keeps only in-frame clonotypes and omits some of them. V, J and clone size were drawn from that table, and D and trimming were deduced from the DNA. Here the sample spans 25,000 or so clones, around 96% being singletons. J is TRBJ1-2 and V is TRBV27; TRBD1 agrees at 7 bases. The origin of this receptor is a human donor with active COVID-19. The donor label of this sample is uncertain. Sequenced input: peripheral blood. The CDR3 protein is CASSWQGGGGYTF. CDR3 coding DNA: TGTGCCAGCAGTTGGCAAGGGGGCGGCGGCTACACCTTC.